This record looks at one TCR beta chain sequence and its context. Its antigen specificity is not known. The input lacks base qualities; no much larger clone sits a single base away. The sample is drawn from a study of shared clonotypes between healthy human individuals (TCRdb year 2020). Regarding the research as a whole: The cohort comprised two women and three men aged 18 to 49 years. To estimate repertoire size and how much clonotype sharing occurs between individuals, the study deeply sequenced the blood TCR repertoires of several healthy adults. To increase sequencing depth and limit assay-specific biases, different laboratories used diverse techniques to prepare libraries and sequence TCR repertoires. Leukapheresis yielded between about 0.85 and 9.5 billion PBMCs per donor.

TCR CDR3 regions were amplified from genomic DNA by multiplex PCR using the deep immunoSEQ assay. Genomic DNA extracted from each cell subset was distributed evenly over all wells of several immunoSEQ 96-well plates, and each plate served as one replicate. For unsorted PBMC, 300 ng of genomic DNA, equivalent to around 30,000 T cell genomes, went into each replicate PCR. Ten immunoSEQ deep assay plates were used to sequence the unsorted PBMC genomic DNA. The purified libraries were quantified using a Qubit 3.0 fluorometer, sized with a Bioanalyzer 2100, and then quantified again using the KAPA Library Quantification kit. Every immunoSEQ 96-well plate was sequenced on a dedicated single-read 150-cycle Illumina NextSeq 550 flow cell. The paper's processing steps were these. Because the immunoSEQ output held only junctional sequences and lacked quality scores, the filtering could not match the filtering applied to full-length reads. To assign V/J genes and CDR3, sequences were annotated against IMGT germline references using PyIR, a Python wrapper for IgBLAST v1.9. Reads were filtered out if the reads had weak V/J assignments (E-value above 1e-6), no CDR3, stop codons, out-of-frame junctions, or ambiguous translated residues. V3J clonotypes were defined as sequences sharing the same inferred V gene, J gene, and CDR3 amino acid sequence. To compute the percentage overlap between repertoires, the number of shared unique clonotypes was divided by the size of the smaller repertoire. Repertoire richness was assessed with RTK rarefaction, the Chao1 estimator, and Recon v2.1 estimates of unobserved clonotypes. TCRdb holds this immuneACCESS table with in-frame rearrangements only. Some clones are missing; in checked studies, unresolved V genes explain under half, and the rest has no known cause. That table is the source of V, J and clone size, and D and trimming were worked out from the DNA. Across this sample there are over 400,000 clones, with about 78% seen only once. 12% of the sample belongs to the ten largest clones.

Donors were healthy HIV-negative adults with no recently reported acute infections or vaccinations. Every donor was a Caucasian adult living in Nashville, Tennessee, USA. For unsorted samples, about 85 million PBMCs were counted and genomic DNA was extracted with the QIAamp DNA Blood Mini kit. Blood was collected by leukapheresis, and PBMCs were isolated by Ficoll-Histopaque density gradient centrifugation and then cryopreserved in liquid nitrogen vapor phase. Overall study results and their limits: The genetic and exposure-history diversity represented was limited by the small number of donors. Only blood was sampled, and tissue TCR repertoires likely differ from those in blood. Based on pairwise subsampling, the degree of clonotype sharing among donors was expected to be affected by sequencing depth.

CDR1 and CDR2, looked up from the germline V gene, are LGHNT and FRNRAP. Trimming removed 9 bases from V and 7 bases from J; the gene matches leave 18 bases unexplained. The CDR3, from cysteine to phenylalanine, totals 16 residues. Only the CDR3 portion is preserved as DNA: 48 bases, with reading frame beginning at the first base. The chain joins TRBV12-5 to TRBJ2-1; 7 bases in the middle match TRBD2. Material: PBMCs. The TCR sequence derives from a woman aged 35 to 49 in good health. Some clones in this sample may be carry-over from other donors' samples. The CDR3 region reads CASSLVVAGVGNEQFF. The bases read TGTGCTAGCTCCCTCGTCGTGGCGGGAGTCGGGAATGAGCAGTTCTTC.